The 16 T cell receptor beta chains below come from one sample, sequenced in a study of OX40 agonist ivuxolimab in advanced cancers. Profiled with immunoSEQ multiplex PCR; TCRdb holds only in-frame clones, not every one. The sample has tens of thousands of clones; about 89% are singletons. The material sequenced was CD4+ or CD8+ T cells sorted from blood, taken in a trial of the OX40 agonist ivuxolimab. Receptors were obtained from an adult with an advanced solid tumor such as melanoma, head and neck, liver or kidney cancer.

Regarding this clone: A junction end diverges from the germline sequence, so it may reflect a read error. The chain has TRBV10-2 and TRBJ2-3, with 11 bases lining up with TRBD1. Germline V gene data show CDR1 as WSHSY and CDR2 as SAAADI. The CDR3 extends over 11 amino acids. CDR3 protein: CASSEGTGGVF. CDR3 nucleotides: TGCGCCAGCAGCGAAGGGACAGGGGGGGTTTTT.

V usage is TRBV7-8 and J usage is TRBJ1-1, with D perhaps TRBD1 (6 bases). V was clipped by 0 bases and J by 4 bases, with 9 bases between them. Germline V CDR1 and CDR2: SGHVS, FQNEAQ. This CDR3 comprises 14 residues. In DNA, the CDR3 is TGTGCCAGCAGCTTAGCGGTCAGGGGCACTGAAGCTTTCTTT. It yields the protein CASSLAVRGTEAFF.

This clone has just a few counts. This chain joins TRBV10-1 and TRBJ2-7; D is undetermined. Trimming left V 9 bases short and J 7 bases short, with 10 bases between. The CDR3 has 10 amino acids. Germline V gene sequence: CDR1 WNHNN, CDR2 SYGVQD (reference sequence). The CDR3 loop is CARDPGEQYF. As DNA, the CDR3 is TGCGCCAGAGACCCGGGTGAGCAGTACTTC.

V is TRBV7-9 and J is TRBJ2-2; D is undetermined. Trimming cost V 1 base and J 7 bases, with 10 bases left between them. The CDR3 spans 14 residues. Germline values: CDR1 SEHNR, CDR2 FQNEAQ (reference sequence). CDR3 in amino acids: CASSLVQMGGELFF. In nucleotides, the CDR3 is TGTGCCAGCAGCTTAGTACAGATGGGCGGGGAGCTGTTTTTT. The complete variable domain, with remaining parts taken from reference TRBV7-9 and TRBJ2-2, reads DTGVSQNPRHKITKRGQNVTFRCDPISEHNRLYWYRQTLGQGPEFLTYFQNEAQLEKSRLLSDRFSAERPKGSFSTLEIQRTEQGDSAMYLCASSLVQMGGELFFGEGSRLTVL.

This clone came up a few times. The V gene is TRBV30, the J gene TRBJ1-1; the D gene is possibly TRBD1 (5 bases). Trimming took 0 bases from V and 8 from J, leaving 13 bases between them. CDR3 length equals 13 residues. Germline CDR1 is GTSNPN and CDR2 is SVGIG (reference sequence). In DNA, the CDR3 is TGTGCCTGGAGTGTTGGAACAGGAGCAGAAGCTTTCTTT. Translation: CAWSVGTGAEAFF.

CDR3 protein: CASSPGDRVGYEQYF. CDR3 DNA sequence: TGCGCCAGCAGCCCAGGGGACAGGGTGGGATACGAGCAGTACTTC. The chain carries TRBV4-3 and TRBJ2-7, with 9 bases fitting TRBD1. The CDR3 consists of 15 residues. V was clipped by 4 bases and J by 4 bases; unmatched bases: 8. Germline values: CDR1 LGHNA, CDR2 YSLEER.

The rearrangement uses TRBV4-3 and TRBJ2-2; D is unresolved. CDR1 and CDR2 (germline): LGHNA, YSLEER. Trimming pared 1 base from V and 6 bases from J, leaving 6 bases between. CDR3 length: 13 residues. CDR3 region: CASSQVIAGELFF. The DNA of the CDR3 is TGCGCCAGCAGCCAAGTGATAGCCGGGGAGCTGTTTTTT.

The J gene is TRBJ1-1, the V gene TRBV6-5; D remains ambiguous. This CDR3 has 16 residues. The V and J ends lost 1 base and 1 base respectively, with 13 bases between them. CDR1 is MNHEY and CDR2 is SVGAGI in the germline V gene. In DNA form, the CDR3 reads TGTGCCAGCAGTTACTTGACACCTCACGAGAACACTGAAGCTTTCTTT. This encodes CASSYLTPHENTEAFF.

V is TRBV10-2 and J is TRBJ2-7; 9 nucleotides line up with TRBD1. This CDR3 spans 12 amino acids. The germline CDR1 and CDR2 sequences are WSHSY and SAAADI. The trim removed 7 bases at V and 6 bases at J, leaving 4 bases unmatched. CDR3 nucleotides: TGCGCCAGCAATAGACAGGGGGGCGAGCAGTACTTC. This gives the protein CASNRQGGEQYF.

This sequence joins TRBV5-6 and TRBJ2-6, with D perhaps TRBD1 or TRBD2 (5 bases each). The ends were cut back, 4 bases at V and 5 bases at J, with 25 bases in the middle. Per the germline V gene, CDR1 is SGHDT and CDR2 is YYEEEE. This CDR3 region has 19 residues. In DNA, the CDR3 is TGTGCCAGCAGCATTAATATTCTCCGGGACGCCAATTGGGCCAACGTCCTGACTTTC. This translates into CASSINILRDANWANVLTF.

This chain joins TRBV6-1 and TRBJ2-7; a weak D match, TRBD1 (6 bases). The CDR3 has 15 residues. Germline lookup yields CDR1 MNHNS and CDR2 SASEGT. Trimming removed 7 bases at V and 5 bases at J, with 21 bases between. CDR3 sequence reads: CASTPGRGVLHEQYF. CDR3 bases: TGTGCCAGCACCCCTGGCAGGGGAGTACTCCACGAGCAGTACTTC.

This sequence joins TRBV27 and TRBJ1-6; D possibly corresponds to TRBD1 (6 bases). The CDR3 runs 14 residues. Germline CDR1 reads MNHEY; CDR2 reads SMNVEV (reference sequence). The germline V and J ends were trimmed by 4 bases and 8 bases, with 12 bases remaining between them. CDR3 in amino acids: CASSSRDTYSPLHF. As DNA, the CDR3 is TGTGCCAGCAGTTCCCGGGACACGTATTCACCCCTCCACTTT.

This clone was found once. The chain has TRBV7-3 and TRBJ2-2, with 13 bases aligning to TRBD2. This CDR3 is 16 amino acids long. Looked up from germline, CDR1 is SGHTA and CDR2 is FQGTGA. Unmatched junction bases numbered 7, after V lost 4 bases and J lost 8 bases. The CDR3 loop is CASSSTSGGPPGELFF. CDR3 nucleotide sequence: TGTGCCAGCAGCTCGACTAGCGGGGGGCCGCCGGGGGAGCTGTTTTTT.

The chain carries TRBV11-3 and TRBJ2-1, with no clear D. Germline assignment: CDR1 SGHNT and CDR2 YENEEA. This CDR3 contains 11 residues. The V end was cut by 2 bases, the J end by 8 bases, with 4 bases between. In DNA, the CDR3 is TGTGCCAGCAGCTTAATCTATGAGCAGTTCTTC. Translating it yields CASSLIYEQFF.

The table lists this clone with a few counts. The chain carries TRBV9 and TRBJ1-5, with a tentative D call TRBD1 (5 bases). This CDR3 has 15 residues. Trimming stripped 3 bases from V and 3 bases from J, with 13 bases between. Germline CDR1 SGDLS, CDR2 YYNGEE. In nucleotides, the CDR3 is TGTGCCAGCAGCGAGCCCAGGGTCAACAATCAGCCCCAGCATTTT. Encoded protein: CASSEPRVNNQPQHF.

This clone was recorded once. The J gene is TRBJ1-1, the V gene TRBV5-6; 9 nucleotides line up with TRBD1. The CDR3 runs 15 residues. Germline V gene data show CDR1 as SGHDT and CDR2 as YYEEEE. V lost 3 bases, J lost 1 base, and 4 bases stayed unmatched. In DNA form, the CDR3 reads TGTGCCAGCAGCTGGCCGACAGGGGGGAACACTGAAGCTTTCTTT. Encoded protein: CASSWPTGGNTEAFF. The whole variable domain, filled in from reference TRBV5-6 and TRBJ1-1, reads DAGVTQSPTHLIKTRGQQVTLRCSPKSGHDTVSWYQQALGQGPQFIFQYYEEEERQRGNFPDRFSGHQFPNYSSELNVNALLLGDSALYLCASSWPTGGNTEAFFGQGTRLTVV.